Listed below are T cell receptor beta chains from one sample, sequenced in a study of CD4 T cells in relation to SARS-CoV-2 and coronaviruses. Profiled with immunoSEQ multiplex PCR; TCRdb holds only in-frame clones, not every one. Of 9,500 to 13,000 clones listed, 87% are singletons. Material for sequencing was naive CD4+ T cells from PBMCs. Receptors originate from an adult with COVID-19. Each CDR3 is given without its conserved first and last residue.

J gene: TRBJ1-2; V gene: TRBV6-5; CDR3 protein: ANWDRRLYGYT
J gene: TRBJ1-6; V gene: TRBV5-1; CDR3 protein: ASSSAGTGNSPLH
J gene: TRBJ1-1; V gene: TRBV6-2/TRBV6-3; CDR3 protein: ASSYSNMSRASEAF
J gene: TRBJ2-1; V gene: TRBV2; CDR3 protein: ATKGLAGNNEQF
J gene: TRBJ2-7; V gene: TRBV27; CDR3 protein: ASSASGPTYEQY
J gene: TRBJ1-1; V gene: TRBV6-6; CDR3 protein: ASSRDRVGGPYTEAF
J gene: TRBJ2-4; V gene: TRBV2; CDR3 protein: ASSGQGTMKNIQY
J gene: TRBJ2-7; V gene: TRBV19; CDR3 protein: ASSIGGTVTYEQY
J gene: TRBJ2-6; V gene: TRBV7-8; CDR3 protein: ATGQSFSGANVLT
J gene: TRBJ1-5; V gene: TRBV9; CDR3 protein: ASSDGAGAHSNQPQH
J gene: TRBJ2-6; V gene: TRBV7-6; CDR3 protein: ASSPVADVGSGANVLT
J gene: TRBJ1-6; V gene: TRBV6-5; CDR3 protein: ASSQSDSLRSPLH
J gene: TRBJ2-5; V gene: TRBV11-2; CDR3 protein: ASSLARGDGETQY
J gene: TRBJ2-7; V gene: TRBV27; CDR3 protein: ASRSGGVASYEQY
J gene: TRBJ2-3; V gene: TRBV7-2; CDR3 protein: ASSQRQRGGTDTQY
J gene: TRBJ2-5; V gene: TRBV19; CDR3 protein: ASSPGWETQY
J gene: TRBJ1-2; V gene: TRBV7-2; CDR3 protein: ASSLGNRGPYGYT
J gene: TRBJ2-2; V gene: TRBV6-2/TRBV6-3; CDR3 protein: ASSYTGAHTGELF
J gene: TRBJ1-1; V gene: TRBV5-8; CDR3 protein: ASSFTGTRNTEAF
J gene: TRBJ1-1; V gene: TRBV6-5; CDR3 protein: ASSITVNTEAF
J gene: TRBJ1-2; V gene: TRBV24-1; CDR3 protein: ATSDSGQGGYT
J gene: TRBJ1-1; V gene: TRBV5-1; CDR3 protein: ASQGTGGLEGTEAF
J gene: TRBJ2-5; V gene: TRBV28; CDR3 protein: ASRLSGGRETQY
J gene: TRBJ1-1; V gene: TRBV5-1; CDR3 protein: ASSAEQGTTEAF
J gene: TRBJ1-3; V gene: TRBV9; CDR3 protein: ASSVQGGDTIY
J gene: TRBJ1-1; V gene: TRBV12-3/TRBV12-4; CDR3 protein: ASSSEDFTEAF
J gene: TRBJ1-2; V gene: TRBV5-5; CDR3 protein: ASSLPFRGDYGYT
J gene: TRBJ2-1; V gene: TRBV11-2; CDR3 protein: ASSLEGGSYNEQF
J gene: TRBJ2-2; V gene: TRBV4-1; CDR3 protein: ASSQDGTTNTGELF
J gene: TRBJ2-2; V gene: TRBV10-3; CDR3 protein: AISGFAENTGELF
J gene: TRBJ1-2; V gene: TRBV18; CDR3 protein: ASSPLQGGYGYT
J gene: TRBJ1-2; V gene: TRBV19; CDR3 protein: ASHKTANYGYT
J gene: TRBJ1-1; V gene: TRBV12-3/TRBV12-4; CDR3 protein: ASSFVGTEAF
J gene: TRBJ1-1; V gene: TRBV7-2; CDR3 protein: ASSSPGGGEVTEAF
J gene: TRBJ2-3; V gene: TRBV7-3; CDR3 protein: ASSSGLAGPTDTQY
J gene: TRBJ1-1; V gene: TRBV25-1; CDR3 protein: ASSEYDEGQGARTEAF
J gene: TRBJ1-4; V gene: TRBV12-5; CDR3 protein: ASGLDEGRVRASDEKLF
J gene: TRBJ1-2; V gene: TRBV10-2; CDR3 protein: ASSELGARDYGYT
J gene: TRBJ1-2; V gene: TRBV11-2; CDR3 protein: ASSLRQGATNYGYT
J gene: TRBJ1-5; V gene: TRBV2; CDR3 protein: ASTWDRDSYQPQH
J gene: TRBJ2-6; V gene: TRBV11-2; CDR3 protein: ASRSGANVLT
J gene: TRBJ1-5; V gene: TRBV7-2; CDR3 protein: ASSLARGVNQPQH
J gene: TRBJ2-3; V gene: TRBV5-1; CDR3 protein: ASSFTDRADTQY
J gene: TRBJ1-6; V gene: TRBV18; CDR3 protein: ASSPLDRGSLNSPLH
J gene: TRBJ2-7; V gene: TRBV27; CDR3 protein: ASSAPGAGTYEQY
J gene: TRBJ1-1; V gene: TRBV21-1; CDR3 protein: ASSDRQGVAF
J gene: TRBJ1-5; V gene: TRBV5-6; CDR3 protein: ASSLYRTDSNQPQH
J gene: TRBJ1-6; V gene: TRBV7-9; CDR3 protein: ASSPRQGENSPLH
J gene: TRBJ1-3; V gene: TRBV4-2; CDR3 protein: ASSQEVGSGNTIY
J gene: TRBJ1-1; V gene: TRBV7-9; CDR3 protein: ASSLGTEAF
J gene: TRBJ1-5; V gene: TRBV2; CDR3 protein: ASNGQGAAGKH
J gene: TRBJ2-2; V gene: TRBV5-4; CDR3 protein: ASSPERSSNTGELF
J gene: TRBJ2-5; V gene: TRBV11-2; CDR3 protein: ASSAGGSQETQY